This T cell receptor (beta chain) was captured by sequencing in a study of beta chain features in type 1 diabetes. This CDR3 comprises 14 residues. V shed 5 bases and J shed 3 bases, with 12 bases lying between them. Looked up from germline, CDR1 is SGHVS and CDR2 is FQNEAQ. Expressed TCRB transcripts were sequenced because the isolated RNA had all been reverse transcribed beforehand. Produced via immunoSEQ multiplex PCR; TCRdb's table is partial and in-frame only. Among under 400,000 clones listed, roughly 15% were seen once. The sequence came from a man aged 25-40 years in good health. This rearrangement joins TRBV7-8 to TRBJ2-3, with D possibly TRBD2 on 5 matching bases. The material sequenced was central memory CD4+ T cells from blood. The DNA for the CDR3 is TGTGCCAGCAGCCCCCGTACTAGAACAGATACGCAGTATTTT. Its protein is CASSPRTRTDTQYF. Full variable domain (missing parts from reference TRBV7-8 and TRBJ2-3): GAGVSQSPRYKVAKRGQDVALRCDPISGHVSLFWYQQALGQGPEFLTYFQNEAQLDKSGLPSDRFFAERPEGSVSTLKIQRTQQEDSAVYLCASSPRTRTDTQYFGPGTRLTVL.